The sequence of this TCR beta chain was determined in a study of cytomegalovirus exposure and HLA in healthy donors. Whole-study context: Earlier results showed roughly 120 million unique TCR beta sequences derived from some 190 million T cells. The study's findings and limits: Roughly even sequencing depth across donors was the assumption behind the presence/absence analyses.

This CDR3 region has 16 residues. V trimming: 10 bases; J trimming: 7 bases; junction bases outside the gene matches: 19. Germline CDR1 is MNHEY and CDR2 is SMNVEV (reference sequence). In regard to this clone: The antigen is unknown.

60 Vbeta and 13 Jbeta primers were used in PCR. Here immunoSEQ multiplex PCR was the method, and the copy in TCRdb shows in-frame clones only, minus some. The data show some 120,000 clones, approximately 80% seen once. The chain recombines TRBV27 with TRBJ1-5; TRBD1 agrees at 7 bases. This TCR came from a man aged 50 or older in good health and CMV-seronegative. Sequenced: PBMCs. CDR3 bases: TGTGCCACCTCCCCAGGGACAGAACGGTTCACCCAGCCCCAGCATTTT. Translation gives CATSPGTERFTQPQHF.